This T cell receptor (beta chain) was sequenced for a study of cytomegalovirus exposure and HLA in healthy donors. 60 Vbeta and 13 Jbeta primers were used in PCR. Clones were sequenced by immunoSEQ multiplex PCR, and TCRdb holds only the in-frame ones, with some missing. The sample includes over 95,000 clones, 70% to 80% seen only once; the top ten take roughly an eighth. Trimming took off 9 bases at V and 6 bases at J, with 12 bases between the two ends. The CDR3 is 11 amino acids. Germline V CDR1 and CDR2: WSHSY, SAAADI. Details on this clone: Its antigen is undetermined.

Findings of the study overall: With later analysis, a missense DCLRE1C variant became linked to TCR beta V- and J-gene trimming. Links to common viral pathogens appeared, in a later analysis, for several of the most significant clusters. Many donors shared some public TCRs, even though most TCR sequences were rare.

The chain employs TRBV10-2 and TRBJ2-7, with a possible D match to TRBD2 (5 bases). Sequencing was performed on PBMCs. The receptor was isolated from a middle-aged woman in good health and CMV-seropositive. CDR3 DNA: TGCGCCAGTAAGGCAGAGGGCGAGCAGTACTTC. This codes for CASKAEGEQYF.